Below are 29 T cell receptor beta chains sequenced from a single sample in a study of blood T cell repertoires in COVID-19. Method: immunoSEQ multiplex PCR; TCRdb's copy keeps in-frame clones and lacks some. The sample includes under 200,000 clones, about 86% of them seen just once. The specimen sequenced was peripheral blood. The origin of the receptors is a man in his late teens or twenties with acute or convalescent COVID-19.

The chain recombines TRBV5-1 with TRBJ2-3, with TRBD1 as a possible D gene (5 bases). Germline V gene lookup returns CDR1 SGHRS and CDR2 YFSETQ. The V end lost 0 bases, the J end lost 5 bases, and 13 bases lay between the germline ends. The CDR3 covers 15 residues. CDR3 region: CASSLGDRQRDTQYF. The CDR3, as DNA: TGCGCCAGCAGCTTGGGGGATAGACAGAGAGATACGCAGTATTTT.

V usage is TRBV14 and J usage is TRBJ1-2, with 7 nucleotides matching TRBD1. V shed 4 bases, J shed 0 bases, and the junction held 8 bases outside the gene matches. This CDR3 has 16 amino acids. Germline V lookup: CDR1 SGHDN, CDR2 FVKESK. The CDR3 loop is CASSPQTTGANYGYTF. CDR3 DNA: TGTGCCAGCAGCCCGCAGACAACAGGGGCTAACTATGGCTACACCTTC.

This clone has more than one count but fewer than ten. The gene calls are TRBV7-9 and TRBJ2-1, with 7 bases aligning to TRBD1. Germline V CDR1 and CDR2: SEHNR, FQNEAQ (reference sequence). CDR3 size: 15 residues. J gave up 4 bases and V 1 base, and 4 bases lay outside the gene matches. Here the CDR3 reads CASSLVPGQYNEQFF. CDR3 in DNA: TGTGCCAGCAGCTTAGTACCGGGACAGTACAATGAGCAGTTCTTC. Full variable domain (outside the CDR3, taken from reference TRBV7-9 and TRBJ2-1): DTGVSQNPRHKITKRGQNVTFRCDPISEHNRLYWYRQTLGQGPEFLTYFQNEAQLEKSRLLSDRFSAERPKGSFSTLEIQRTEQGDSAMYLCASSLVPGQYNEQFFGPGTRLTVL.

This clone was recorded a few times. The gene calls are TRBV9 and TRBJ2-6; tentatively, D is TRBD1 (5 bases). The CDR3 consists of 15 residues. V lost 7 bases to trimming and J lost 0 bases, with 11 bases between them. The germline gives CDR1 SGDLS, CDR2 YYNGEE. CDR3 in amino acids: CASDPTGSGANVLTF. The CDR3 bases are TGTGCCAGCGACCCAACAGGCTCTGGGGCCAACGTCCTGACTTTC.

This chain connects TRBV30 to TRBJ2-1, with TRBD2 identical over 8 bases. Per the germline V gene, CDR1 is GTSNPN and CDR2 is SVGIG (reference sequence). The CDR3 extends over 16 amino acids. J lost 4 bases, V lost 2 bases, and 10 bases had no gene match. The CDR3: CAWSRTGGPPYNEQFF. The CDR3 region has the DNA TGTGCCTGGAGTCGTACGGGGGGGCCCCCATACAATGAGCAGTTCTTC.

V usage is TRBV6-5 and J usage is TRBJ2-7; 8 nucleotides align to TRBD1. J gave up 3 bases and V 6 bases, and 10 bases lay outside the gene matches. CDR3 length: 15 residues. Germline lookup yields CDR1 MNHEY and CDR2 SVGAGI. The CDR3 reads CASRRRRTGIYEQYV. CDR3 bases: TGTGCCAGCAGGCGCAGACGGACAGGGATCTACGAGCAGTACGTC.

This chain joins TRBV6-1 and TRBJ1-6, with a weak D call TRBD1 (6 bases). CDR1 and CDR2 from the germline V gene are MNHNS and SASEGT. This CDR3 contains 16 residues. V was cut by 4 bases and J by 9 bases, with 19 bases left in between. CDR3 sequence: CASSVQGLRGFSPLHF. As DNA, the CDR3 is TGTGCCAGCAGTGTACAGGGTCTGAGGGGATTTTCACCCCTCCACTTT.

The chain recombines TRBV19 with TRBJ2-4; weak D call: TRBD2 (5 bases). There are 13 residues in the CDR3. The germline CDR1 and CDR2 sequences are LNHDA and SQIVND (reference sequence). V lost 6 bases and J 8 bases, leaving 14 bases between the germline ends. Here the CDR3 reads CASSPPGIDIQYF. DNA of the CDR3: TGTGCCAGTAGCCCCCCCGGGATTGACATTCAGTACTTC. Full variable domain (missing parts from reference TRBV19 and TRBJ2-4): DGGITQSPKYLFRKEGQNVTLSCEQNLNHDAMYWYRQDPGQGLRLIYYSQIVNDFQKGDIAEGYSVSREKKESFPLTVTSAQKNPTAFYLCASSPPGIDIQYFGAGTRLSVL.

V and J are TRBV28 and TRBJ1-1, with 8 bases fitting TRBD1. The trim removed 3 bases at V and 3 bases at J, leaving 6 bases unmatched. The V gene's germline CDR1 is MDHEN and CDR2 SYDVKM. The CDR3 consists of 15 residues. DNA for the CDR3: TGTGCCAGCAGTTTCGGACAGGGAGATGACACTGAAGCTTTCTTT. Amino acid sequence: CASSFGQGDDTEAFF.

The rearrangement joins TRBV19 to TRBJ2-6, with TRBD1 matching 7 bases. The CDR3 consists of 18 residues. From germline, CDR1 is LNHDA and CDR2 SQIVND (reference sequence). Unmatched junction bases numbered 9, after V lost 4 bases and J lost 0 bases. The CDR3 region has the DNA TGTGCCAGTAGTACCAACACAGGGGCGAACTCTGGGGCCAACGTCCTGACTTTC. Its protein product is CASSTNTGANSGANVLTF.

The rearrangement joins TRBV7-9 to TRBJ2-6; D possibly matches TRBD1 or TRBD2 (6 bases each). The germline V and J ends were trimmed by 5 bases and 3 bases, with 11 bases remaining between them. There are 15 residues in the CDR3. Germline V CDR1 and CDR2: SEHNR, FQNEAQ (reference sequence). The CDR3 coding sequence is TGTGCCAGCAGCAAAGGGGGAGGTGGGGCCAACGTCCTGACTTTC. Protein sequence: CASSKGGGGANVLTF.

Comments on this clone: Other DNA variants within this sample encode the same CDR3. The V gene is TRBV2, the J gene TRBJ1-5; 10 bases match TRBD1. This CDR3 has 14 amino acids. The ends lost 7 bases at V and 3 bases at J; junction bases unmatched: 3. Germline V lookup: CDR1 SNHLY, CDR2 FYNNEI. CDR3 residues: CASKGQGPNQPQHF. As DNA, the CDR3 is TGTGCCAGCAAGGGACAGGGGCCCAATCAGCCCCAGCATTTT.

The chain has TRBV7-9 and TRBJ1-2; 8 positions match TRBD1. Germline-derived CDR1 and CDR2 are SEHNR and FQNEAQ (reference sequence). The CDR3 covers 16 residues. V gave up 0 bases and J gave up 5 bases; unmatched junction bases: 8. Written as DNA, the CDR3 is TGTGCCAGCAGCTTAGCGATCCGGACAGGGAGTTATGGCTACACCTTC. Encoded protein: CASSLAIRTGSYGYTF.

The CDR3 protein is CASRATGNTEAFF. The CDR3 nucleotides are TGTGCCAGTAGAGCCACAGGGAACACTGAAGCTTTCTTT. This chain connects TRBV19 to TRBJ1-1, with D possibly TRBD1 on 5 matching bases. V was trimmed by 6 bases and J by 1 base, leaving 9 bases between them. The CDR3 length is 13 residues. The V gene's germline CDR1 is LNHDA and CDR2 SQIVND (reference sequence).

The DNA for the CDR3 is TGTGCCAGCAGCCCCAGGACCCGGGAAAACACCATATATTTT. It encodes CASSPRTRENTIYF. This chain links TRBV6-5 with TRBJ1-3, with D hard to call. Germline values: CDR1 MNHEY, CDR2 SVGAGI. CDR3 length: 14 residues. V gave up 6 bases and J gave up 6 bases, with 15 bases separating them.

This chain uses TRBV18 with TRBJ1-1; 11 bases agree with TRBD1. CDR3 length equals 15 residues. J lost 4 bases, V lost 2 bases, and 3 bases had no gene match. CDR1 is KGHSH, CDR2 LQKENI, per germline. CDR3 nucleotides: TGTGCCAGCTCACCAGGACAGGGGGCGACCACTGAAGCTTTCTTT. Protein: CASSPGQGATTEAFF. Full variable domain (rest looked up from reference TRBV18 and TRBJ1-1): NAGVMQNPRHLVRRRGQEARLRCSPMKGHSHVYWYRQLPEEGLKFMVYLQKENIIDESGMPKERFSAEFPKEGPSILRIQQVVRGDSAAYFCASSPGQGATTEAFFGQGTRLTVV.

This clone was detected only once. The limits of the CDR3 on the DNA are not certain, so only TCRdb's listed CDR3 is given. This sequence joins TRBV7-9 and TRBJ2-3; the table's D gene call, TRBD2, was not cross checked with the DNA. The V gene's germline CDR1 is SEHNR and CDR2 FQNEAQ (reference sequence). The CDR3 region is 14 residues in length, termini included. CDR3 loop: CASSSSGAVDTQYF.

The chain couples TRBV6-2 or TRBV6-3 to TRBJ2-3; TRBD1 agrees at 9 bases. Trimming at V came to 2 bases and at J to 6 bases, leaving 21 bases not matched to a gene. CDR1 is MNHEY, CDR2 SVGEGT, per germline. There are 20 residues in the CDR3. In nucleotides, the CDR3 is TGTGCCAGCAGTTACAGGACAGGGGTTTCTCCCCGCGTGAGATTCGATACGCAGTATTTT. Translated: CASSYRTGVSPRVRFDTQYF.

The CDR3 here is CASPPGQTYEQYF. The CDR3 DNA follows: TGTGCCAGCCCCCCCGGACAGACCTACGAGCAGTACTTC. The chain has TRBV5-8 and TRBJ2-7, with a possible D match to TRBD1 (6 bases). V lost 7 bases to trimming and J lost 2 bases, with 13 bases between them. Germline loops: CDR1 SGHTS, CDR2 YDEGEE. This CDR3 region has 13 residues.

CDR3 sequence (DNA): TGTGCCAGTAGTATAGGCGTTTCTGGGGCCAACGTCCTGACTTTC. Translation gives CASSIGVSGANVLTF. The rearrangement uses TRBV19 and TRBJ2-6; D uncertain. CDR3 size: 15 residues. Germline lookup yields CDR1 LNHDA and CDR2 SQIVND (reference sequence). V lost 1 base and J 1 base, leaving 5 bases between the germline ends.

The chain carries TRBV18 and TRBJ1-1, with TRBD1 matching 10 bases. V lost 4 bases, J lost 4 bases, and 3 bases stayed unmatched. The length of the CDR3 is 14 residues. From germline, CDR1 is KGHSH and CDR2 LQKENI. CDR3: CASSLRDRGTEAFF. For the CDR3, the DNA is TGTGCCAGCTCACTCCGGGACAGGGGCACTGAAGCTTTCTTT.

The CDR3 sequence is CASSQDQVGEQFF. The CDR3, as DNA: TGTGCCAGCAGCCAAGATCAGGTCGGTGAGCAGTTCTTC. This chain connects TRBV14 to TRBJ2-1; no definite D call. The CDR3 length is 13 residues. In germline, CDR1 is SGHDN, CDR2 FVKESK. V was pared by 0 bases and J by 9 bases, with 9 bases between.

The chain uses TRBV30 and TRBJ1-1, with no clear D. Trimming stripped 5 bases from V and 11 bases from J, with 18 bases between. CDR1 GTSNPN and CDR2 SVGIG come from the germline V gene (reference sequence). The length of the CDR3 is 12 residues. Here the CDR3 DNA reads TGTGCCTGGGGCAAAGGCAGAAGGGAGGCTTTCTTT. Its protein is CAWGKGRREAFF.

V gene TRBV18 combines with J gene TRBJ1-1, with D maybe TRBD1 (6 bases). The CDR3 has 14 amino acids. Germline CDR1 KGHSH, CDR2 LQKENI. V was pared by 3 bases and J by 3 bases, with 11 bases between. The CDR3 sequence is CASSPGRGDTEAFF. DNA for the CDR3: TGTGCCAGCTCACCGGGCAGGGGCGACACTGAAGCTTTCTTT.

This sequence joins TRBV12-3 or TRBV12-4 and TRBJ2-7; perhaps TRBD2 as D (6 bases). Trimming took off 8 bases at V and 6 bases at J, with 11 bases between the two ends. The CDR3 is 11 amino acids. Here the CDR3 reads CASGSGGEQYV. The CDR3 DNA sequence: TGTGCCAGCGGTTCCGGGGGCGAGCAGTACGTC.

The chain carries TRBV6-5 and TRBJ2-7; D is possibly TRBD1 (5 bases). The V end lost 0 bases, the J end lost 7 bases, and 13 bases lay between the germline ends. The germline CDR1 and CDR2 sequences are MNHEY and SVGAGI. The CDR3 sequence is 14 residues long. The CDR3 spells CASSYSASGYEQYF. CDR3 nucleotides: TGTGCCAGCAGTTACTCTGCCTCAGGGTATGAGCAGTACTTC.

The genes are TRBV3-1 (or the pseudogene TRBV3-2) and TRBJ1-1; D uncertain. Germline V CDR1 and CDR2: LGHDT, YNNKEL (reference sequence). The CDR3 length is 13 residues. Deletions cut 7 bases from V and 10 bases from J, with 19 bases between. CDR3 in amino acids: CASTRSHAGGAFF. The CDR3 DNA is TGTGCCAGCACGAGATCCCACGCCGGAGGAGCTTTCTTT.

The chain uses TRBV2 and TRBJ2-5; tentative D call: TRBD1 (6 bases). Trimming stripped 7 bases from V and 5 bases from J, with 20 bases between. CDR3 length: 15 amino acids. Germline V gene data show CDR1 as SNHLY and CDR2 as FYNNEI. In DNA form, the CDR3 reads TGTGCCAGCACCAGGGGCCAGGGTGGGCAGGAGACCCAGTACTTC. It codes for CASTRGQGGQETQYF.

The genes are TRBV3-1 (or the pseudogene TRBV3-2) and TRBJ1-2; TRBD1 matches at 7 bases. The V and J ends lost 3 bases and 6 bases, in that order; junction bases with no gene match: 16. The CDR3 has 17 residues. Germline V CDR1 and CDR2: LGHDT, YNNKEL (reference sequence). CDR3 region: CASSHYITTGFNDGYTF. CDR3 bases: TGTGCCAGCAGCCACTATATAACGACAGGGTTTAATGATGGCTACACCTTC.